Included here is one TCR beta chain sequence, with context. The CDR3 contains 13 residues. The germline V gene has CDR1 ENHRY and CDR2 SYGVKD. Trimming cost V 7 bases and J 4 bases; bases outside gene matches: 5. Exclusion applied to patients with autoimmune disease history or systemic immunosuppression. The data were taken from a study of OX40 agonist ivuxolimab in advanced cancers. Study-level information: An agonistic human IgG2 monoclonal antibody against OX40 (CD134) was given. A mean age of about 56 years, range roughly 23 to 85, was recorded, and roughly 83% were male.

Method: immunoSEQ multiplex PCR; TCRdb's copy keeps in-frame clones and lacks some. The table lists 70,000 to 95,000 clones, around nine tenths of them singletons, with about 0.8% in the top ten. This receptor was identified in an adult with an advanced solid tumor such as melanoma, head and neck, liver or kidney cancer. The rearrangement links TRBV10-3 to TRBJ2-7; 9 bases fit TRBD2. The sample was CD4+ or CD8+ T cells sorted from blood, taken in a trial of the OX40 agonist ivuxolimab. The CDR3 nucleotides read TGTGCCATCACCGGACTAGCGCCTTACGAGCAGTACTTC. Translation gives CAITGLAPYEQYF.